Here is one TCR beta chain with its context. Its binding antigen is unknown. Base qualities were left out, and no much larger clone turns up one base away. This specimen belongs to a study of Siglec-9 on CD8 T cells in melanoma (dated by TCRdb to about 2019). With regard to the full study: The study examined the expression of Siglec-9 on CD8+ T cells and how Siglec-9 regulates T cells within the melanoma tumor microenvironment.

The CDR1 and CDR2 encoded by the germline V gene (reference sequence) are LNHDA and SQIVND. The CDR3 numbers 16 residues from cysteine through phenylalanine. The sequence is cut down to CDR3 DNA, 48 bases in frame from base 1. Germline trimming: 6 bases from V, 3 bases from J; junction bases outside gene matches: 11. Library preparation used the immunoSEQ multiplex PCR assay. Held by TCRdb, this immuneACCESS table contains in-frame sequences only and omits some clones. Under half of the omission traces to an unresolved V gene where checked; the cause of the rest is unknown. The sample records 30,000 to 45,000 clones, more than 65% of which are singletons. Jointly, the top ten make up about 1.8% of the sample. Results and caveats for the whole study, not just this receptor: Siglec-9 was reported to mark and regulate an effector memory CD8+ T-cell subset that appeared to accumulate within melanoma tumors.

The chain uses TRBV19 and TRBJ2-7, and 10 bases in between align with TRBD2. The origin of this receptor is a human donor in good health. What was sequenced was Siglec-9- CD8+ T cells sorted from blood. According to the study, the label for this sample's cell subset or site signals: CD8 T cells lacking Siglec-9. The nucleotide sequence reads TGTGCCAGTAGCCTAAACCCTAGCGGGAGACTCTACGAGCAGTACTTC. It codes for CASSLNPSGRLYEQYF.